This T cell receptor beta chain was identified in a study of response to subunit inactivated influenza vaccine (dated by TCRdb to between 2018 and 2020). As for the study more broadly: Deep quantitative profiling of the T cell receptor repertoire was used in the study to follow responses to a trivalent subunit inactivated influenza vaccine.

The full study reports these points: According to the authors, only a limited number of new T cells may be recruited by each seasonal influenza vaccination.

CDR1 and CDR2 were assigned from the germline V gene as KGHSH and LQKENI. Trimming takes 1 base from V and 1 base from J, and the germline ends sit 19 bases apart. The CDR3 holds 18 amino acids from the cysteine to the phenylalanine. Of the read, only the CDR3 DNA is kept; its 54 bases are in frame from base 1. A word on this clonotype: Its antigen is not yet known. Qualities for individual bases were not recorded, and no much larger clone is one base off.

The library was made by RT-PCR. Sequencing used an Illumina HiSeq 2500. TCRdb passed the public sequencing reads through fastp at Q25 and MiXCR, retaining productive beta sequences. One record per CDR3 amino acid sequence lists the most common genes and DNA. The sample table holds more than 550,000 distinct CDR3 sequences, of which about 10% were seen once. The ten largest clonotypes hold roughly 10% of the sample. The sequence was obtained from a man between 50 and 59 years old who received an inactivated influenza vaccine. Donor details come from another sample of the same person, matched by shared clones. Here the sequenced sample was PBMCs from blood, taken on the day of vaccination. The receptor chain draws on TRBV18 and TRBJ1-1; TRBD1 is a weak D gene call, 5 bases matching. The CDR3 here reads CASSPQSRPGPQNTEAFF. The bases read TGTGCCAGCTCACCACAATCCCGACCGGGACCGCAGAACACTGAAGCTTTCTTT.